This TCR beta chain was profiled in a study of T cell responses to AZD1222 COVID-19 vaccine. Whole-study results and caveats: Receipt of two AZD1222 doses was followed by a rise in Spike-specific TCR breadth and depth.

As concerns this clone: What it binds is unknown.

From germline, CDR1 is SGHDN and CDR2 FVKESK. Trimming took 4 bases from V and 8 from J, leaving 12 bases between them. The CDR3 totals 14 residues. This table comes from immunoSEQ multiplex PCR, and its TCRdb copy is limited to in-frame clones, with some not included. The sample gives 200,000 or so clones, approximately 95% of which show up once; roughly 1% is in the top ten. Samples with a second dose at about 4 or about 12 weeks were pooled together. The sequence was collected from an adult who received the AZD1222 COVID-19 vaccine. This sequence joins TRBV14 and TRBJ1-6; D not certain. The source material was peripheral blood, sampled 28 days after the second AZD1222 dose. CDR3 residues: CASSLFREDSPLHF. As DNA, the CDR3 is TGTGCCAGCAGCCTCTTCCGGGAAGATTCACCCCTCCACTTT.